This entry concerns a single T cell receptor beta chain. This clone has only a few counts. The antigen this receptor binds is unknown. No clone much larger than this one lies a single base away; base qualities are absent. Sorted unstimulated T cells and proliferating T cells recovered from mixed lymphocyte reactions underwent TCRbeta CDR3 sequencing. Fresh whole blood from ten to eleven HLA-typed healthy donors served as the source for isolating PBMCs. These data belong to a study of siplizumab effects on memory and regulatory T cells (dated by TCRdb to between 2017 and 2020). Context from the whole study: The study examined how the anti-CD2 antibody siplizumab affects alloreactive T-cell subsets in allogeneic mixed lymphocyte reactions built from human PBMCs. Overall results and qualifications from the work: Greater diversity appeared to be present in unstimulated naive T cells than in memory T cells, and a substantial contribution to the alloresponse seemed to be made by naive cells. Because sequences at frequencies below about 10^-5 were poorly captured, only a minor fraction of alloreactive clones could be mapped back to unstimulated subsets. Among mappable alloreactive CD4+ clones, the Treg-derived fraction averaged nearly 70% with siplizumab versus 25% to 30% in control reactions. No functional confirmation was obtained for the suppressive function of proliferating Tregs from siplizumab cultures. Roughly 75-95% of proliferating CD4+ or CD8+ clones could not be assigned a naive or memory phenotype. Siplizumab significantly lowered the cumulative frequency of alloreactive sequences that could be traced to unstimulated CD4+ memory T cells.

Per the germline V gene (reference sequence), LNHNV is the CDR1 and YYDKDF is the CDR2. From its cysteine to its phenylalanine, the CDR3 spans 17 amino acids. Of all the DNA, just the CDR3 is kept, 51 bases in frame from base 1. Germline trimming: 0 bases from V, 7 bases from J; junction bases outside gene matches: 10. Library preparation employed the immunoSEQ multiplex PCR assay. Each sample had about 10^5 TCR templates assayed by the deep sequencing platform. Genomic DNA extracted from sorted T cells was the material used for TCRbeta CDR3 sequencing. The authors' analysis ran thus. The R programming language was used for the clonal analysis of the TCRbeta CDR3 data. Comparing unstimulated samples against CFSE-low samples taken after the reaction was how alloreactive CD4+ and CD8+ clones were defined. Alloreactive CD4+ clones were assigned to regulatory or non-regulatory origin by matching sequences to sorted unstimulated Treg and non-Treg repertoires. This immuneACCESS table, as held by TCRdb, lists in-frame sequences with V and J called but not all clones. Of the missing ones, under half trace to an unresolved V gene in checked studies; the others have no known cause. The V and J calls and clone size were taken over from that table, and D and trimming were inferred from the DNA. The table for this sample lists about 110,000 clones; 85% to 95% of them were counted only once. Clones ranked in the top ten supply 0.32% of the sample.

Sequencing input: CD4+ T cells sorted from blood. The sequence links TRBV15 to TRBJ2-1; 9 central nucleotides agree with TRBD2. The receptor was isolated from a human donor in good health. The DNA sequence is as follows: TGTGCCACCAGCAGAGATTCTCGGCCGGGACTAGCTAATGAGCAGTTCTTC. It codes for CATSRDSRPGLANEQFF. Where the CDR3 stops, the reference TRBV15 and TRBJ2-1 genes take over; the full variable domain is DAMVIQNPRYQVTQFGKPVTLSCSQTLNHNVMYWYQQKSSQAPKLLFHYYDKDFNNEADTPDNFQSRRPNTSFCFLDIRSPGLGDTAMYLCATSRDSRPGLANEQFFGPGTRLTVL.